This T cell receptor (beta chain) was recovered during a study of neoadjuvant anti-PD-1 for oral cavity cancer. On the study more broadly: Patients mostly received three to four biweekly nivolumab doses at 3 mg/kg before surgery. Patients without progression received a fourth nivolumab dose around day 43, then surgical resection on days 50-56.

Clones were sequenced by immunoSEQ multiplex PCR, and TCRdb holds only the in-frame ones, with some missing. The sample includes more than 11,000 clones, 65% to 75% of them seen just once. Germline-derived CDR1 and CDR2 are SGDLS and YYNGEE. The CDR3 runs to 15 residues. The V segment lost 0 bases and the J segment 7 bases; nucleotides outside the gene matches: 6. As regards this clone: Its cognate antigen is unknown.

Indicated time point: after neoadjuvant nivolumab, at surgical resection. Cohort: HPV-negative, locally advanced oral cavity squamous cell carcinoma patients. Whole-study results and caveats: Each response group had just a few patients in TCR analyses.

This sequence was found in a person aged 35-79 years with oral cavity squamous cell carcinoma. The V call is TRBV9, the J call TRBJ2-7; 11 bases map to TRBD2. The material sequenced was PBMCs, taken after nivolumab (anti-PD-1) treatment. CDR3 sequence reads: CASSVGRLAGREQYF. The CDR3 DNA is TGTGCCAGCAGCGTAGGGAGACTAGCGGGAAGGGAGCAGTACTTC.